This passage covers 31 T cell receptor beta chains from one sample sequenced in a study of blood T cell repertoires in COVID-19. Assay used: immunoSEQ multiplex PCR; TCRdb lists only in-frame clones, some missing. The sample consists of approximately 230,000 clones, 80% to 90% of them appearing once. The source material was peripheral blood. The origin of the receptors is a man aged 30-40 years who had recovered from COVID-19.

This rearrangement joins TRBV6-5 to TRBJ1-5; tentatively, D is TRBD1 (5 bases). The CDR3 is 13 amino acids. Germline V lookup: CDR1 MNHEY, CDR2 SVGAGI. Trimming took 7 bases from V and 1 from J, leaving 8 bases between them. The CDR3: CASKTGSNQPQHF. The DNA of the CDR3 is TGTGCCAGCAAAACAGGAAGCAATCAGCCCCAGCATTTT.

This clone was seen just once. The chain employs TRBV4-2 and TRBJ2-1; the D gene is possibly TRBD2 (5 bases). The germline V and J ends were trimmed by 2 bases and 15 bases, with 11 bases remaining between them. In germline, CDR1 is LGHNA, CDR2 YNFKEQ. The CDR3 covers 11 residues. CDR3 region: CASSQRGSSFF. The CDR3 region has the DNA TGTGCCAGCAGCCAAAGAGGGTCCTCGTTCTTC.

The chain joins TRBV5-6 to TRBJ1-3; possibly TRBD1 for D (5 bases). Trimming left V 0 bases short and J 2 bases short, with 12 bases between. CDR1 is SGHDT and CDR2 is YYEEEE in the germline V gene. The CDR3 loop spans 16 amino acids. The CDR3 sequence: CASSLAGLVAGNTIYF. The DNA for the CDR3 is TGTGCCAGCAGCTTGGCAGGGCTGGTAGCTGGAAACACCATATATTTT.

This clone was detected a few times. V is TRBV9 and J is TRBJ2-2, with a possible D match to TRBD2 (6 bases). CDR1 and CDR2 from the germline V gene are SGDLS and YYNGEE. The CDR3 length is 16 residues. V gave up 2 bases and J gave up 2 bases, with 13 bases separating them. The CDR3 DNA is TGTGCCAGCAGCGTCCAAGGGACTCGAAACACCGGGGAGCTGTTTTTT. It codes for CASSVQGTRNTGELFF.

The V and J genes are TRBV24-1 and TRBJ1-4; D possibly corresponds to TRBD1 (6 bases). The CDR3 consists of 15 residues. V was shortened by 5 bases and J by 3 bases, with 12 bases between the two germline ends. In germline, CDR1 is KGHDR, CDR2 SFDVKD. The CDR3 nucleotides are TGTGCCACCAGTGCCTCAGGGGTTGCTAATGAAAAACTGTTTTTT. Its translation: CATSASGVANEKLFF.

Here the CDR3 DNA reads TGTGCCAGCAGCTCCACTCGCGATCGACTAGCGGGGAGCCTCACAGATACGCAGTATTTT. It encodes CASSSTRDRLAGSLTDTQYF. The gene calls are TRBV13 and TRBJ2-3; 11 bases agree with TRBD2. The V gene's germline CDR1 is PRHDT and CDR2 FYEKMQ (reference sequence). The CDR3 extends over 20 amino acids. J was trimmed by 2 bases and V by 4 bases; bases with no gene match: 17.

The chain uses TRBV6-5 and TRBJ1-4; 8 positions agree with TRBD1. V dropped 7 bases and J dropped 7; count of bases not matched to a gene: 2. Germline lookup yields CDR1 MNHEY and CDR2 SVGAGI. This CDR3 is 12 amino acids long. The CDR3 DNA reads as TGTGCCAGCATAACAGGGGGTGAAAAACTGTTTTTT. Protein: CASITGGEKLFF.

V is TRBV18 and J is TRBJ2-1; 8 nucleotides match TRBD1. This CDR3 contains 17 residues. Losses at the gene ends were 3 bases for V and 2 bases for J; bases not matched to a gene: 9. From germline, CDR1 is KGHSH and CDR2 LQKENI. Here the CDR3 reads CASSPEYQGAPYNEQFF. CDR3 DNA: TGTGCCAGCTCACCCGAATATCAGGGGGCACCCTACAATGAGCAGTTCTTC. The full variable domain, completed using reference TRBV18 and TRBJ2-1, is NAGVMQNPRHLVRRRGQEARLRCSPMKGHSHVYWYRQLPEEGLKFMVYLQKENIIDESGMPKERFSAEFPKEGPSILRIQQVVRGDSAAYFCASSPEYQGAPYNEQFFGPGTRLTVL.

The chain has TRBV5-1 and TRBJ2-1; 7 bases agree with TRBD1. The CDR3 is 14 residues long. Unmatched junction bases numbered 4, after V lost 4 bases and J lost 3 bases. The germline V gene has CDR1 SGHRS and CDR2 YFSETQ. The CDR3 sequence is CASSIRDSYNEQFF. CDR3 DNA sequence: TGCGCCAGCAGCATACGGGACAGCTACAATGAGCAGTTCTTC. Full variable domain (missing parts from reference TRBV5-1 and TRBJ2-1): KAGVTQTPRYLIKTRGQQVTLSCSPISGHRSVSWYQQTPGQGLQFLFEYFSETQRNKGNFPGRFSGRQFSNSRSEMNVSTLELGDSALYLCASSIRDSYNEQFFGPGTRLTVL.

The V call is TRBV6-5, the J call TRBJ2-7, with D perhaps matching TRBD2 (6 bases). V dropped 9 bases and J dropped 2 bases, with 11 bases sitting between them. There are 12 residues in the CDR3. The V gene's germline CDR1 is MNHEY and CDR2 SVGAGI. The CDR3 DNA reads TGTGCCAGTGAAGGGAGGCCCTACGAGCAGTACTTC. Its protein product is CASEGRPYEQYF.

The chain has TRBV6-5 and TRBJ1-5, with D unresolved. This CDR3 has 15 amino acids. Germline V gene sequence: CDR1 MNHEY, CDR2 SVGAGI. Trimming removed 5 bases from V and 6 bases from J, with 17 bases in between. The CDR3: CASSPGSRRRQPQHF. In DNA, the CDR3 is TGTGCCAGCAGTCCTGGATCGAGGCGGCGTCAGCCCCAGCATTTT.

The V and J genes are TRBV6-6 and TRBJ2-5, with a tentative D call TRBD2 (7 bases). The CDR3 spans 15 residues. Trimming shortened V by 7 bases and J by 5 bases, and 20 bases separated the two germline ends. CDR1 is MNHNY and CDR2 is SVGAGI in the germline V gene (reference sequence). The chain's CDR3 is CASTFEGGGYETQYF. The CDR3 bases are TGTGCCAGCACCTTCGAAGGGGGGGGGTATGAGACCCAGTACTTC.

The chain recombines TRBV12-5 with TRBJ2-2; TRBD1 matches 8 bases. Germline V gives CDR1 LGHNT, CDR2 FRNRAP. V trimming: 2 bases; J trimming: 1 base; junction bases outside the gene matches: 6. The length of the CDR3 is 17 residues. The CDR3 DNA reads as TGTGCTAGTGGTTTGTCGAGACAGGGGTTGAACACCGGGGAGCTGTTTTTT. It specifies CASGLSRQGLNTGELFF.

The CDR3 coding sequence is TGTGCCAGCAGCTACCTGGACACCTACGAGCAGTACTTC. Protein sequence: CASSYLDTYEQYF. The rearrangement uses TRBV5-8 and TRBJ2-7, with D perhaps matching TRBD1 (5 bases). V was pared by 3 bases and J by 2 bases, with 9 bases between. The CDR3 is 13 residues long. Per the germline V gene, CDR1 is SGHTS and CDR2 is YDEGEE.

V is TRBV30 and J is TRBJ1-6; D is ambiguous. V lost 5 bases to trimming and J lost 8 bases, with 10 bases between them. Germline lookup yields CDR1 GTSNPN and CDR2 SVGIG (reference sequence). The CDR3 extends over 12 amino acids. CDR3 DNA: TGTGCCTGGGGTCAGTACGATTCACCCCTCCACTTT. It specifies CAWGQYDSPLHF. The full variable domain, its missing parts supplied by reference TRBV30 and TRBJ1-6, is SQTIHQWPATLVQPVGSPLSLECTVEGTSNPNLYWYRQAAGRGLQLLFYSVGIGQISSEVPQNLSASRPQDRQFILSSKKLLLSDSGFYLCAWGQYDSPLHFGNGTRLTVT.

The genes are TRBV29-1 and TRBJ1-2, with 10 bases lining up with TRBD1. From germline, CDR1 is SQVTM and CDR2 ANQGSEA. The ends lost 6 bases at V and 3 bases at J; junction bases unmatched: 16. The CDR3 runs to 17 residues. This CDR3 reads CSVGGGQGSTGDYGYTF. Written as DNA, the CDR3 is TGCAGCGTGGGAGGGGGACAGGGGTCTACCGGGGACTATGGCTACACCTTC.

The chain links TRBV6-2 or TRBV6-3 to TRBJ2-7, with D possibly TRBD1 on 6 matching bases. The ends were cut back, 3 bases at V and 7 bases at J, with 13 bases in the middle. The CDR3 runs to 13 residues. Germline V lookup: CDR1 MNHEY, CDR2 SVGEGT. CDR3: CASSYTGRIEQYF. CDR3 DNA: TGTGCCAGCAGTTATACAGGGCGTATTGAGCAGTACTTC.

The chain joins TRBV6-5 to TRBJ1-2, with 9 bases aligning to TRBD1. The V gene end was trimmed by 8 bases and the J gene end by 3 bases; junction bases not matched to a gene: 7. The CDR3 is 14 residues long. Germline loops: CDR1 MNHEY, CDR2 SVGAGI. Here the CDR3 reads CASGRTGAYYGYTF. CDR3 DNA sequence: TGTGCCAGCGGAAGGACAGGGGCCTACTATGGCTACACCTTC.

This chain connects TRBV5-1 to TRBJ2-3; 8 positions agree with TRBD2. The germline CDR1 and CDR2 sequences are SGHRS and YFSETQ. CDR3 length equals 16 residues. V dropped 2 bases and J dropped 2; count of bases not matched to a gene: 7. The CDR3 DNA sequence: TGCGCCAGCAGCTTTGCAGCGGGGGCCCTCACAGATACGCAGTATTTT. Protein sequence: CASSFAAGALTDTQYF.

This chain links TRBV5-1 with TRBJ2-2, with 8 nucleotides matching TRBD1. Germline CDR1 is SGHRS and CDR2 is YFSETQ. With V trimmed by 3 bases and J by 2 bases, 3 bases remained unmatched. The CDR3 has 15 residues. DNA for the CDR3: TGCGCCAGCAGCTGGGACAGGCCTAACACCGGGGAGCTGTTTTTT. As protein: CASSWDRPNTGELFF.

V gene TRBV5-6 combines with J gene TRBJ2-1; TRBD1 agrees at 9 bases. The CDR3 runs to 17 residues. After removal of 0 bases from V and 1 base from J, the junction contained 5 bases not matched to a gene. Germline V gene sequence: CDR1 SGHDT, CDR2 YYEEEE. The CDR3 DNA is TGTGCCAGCAGCTTGGACAGGGGGCGGGGATCCTACAATGAGCAGTTCTTC. Its translation is CASSLDRGRGSYNEQFF.

This clone has just one count. In the same sample, other DNA sequences code for this CDR3. The rearrangement uses TRBV7-2 and TRBJ1-5, with TRBD1 matching 9 bases. With 5 bases clipped from V and 7 bases from J, the junction kept 3 bases outside the gene matches. The germline V gene encodes CDR1 SGHTA and CDR2 FQGNSA. The CDR3 loop spans 13 amino acids. In DNA form, the CDR3 reads TGTGCCAGCAGCCTGGACAGGGGCCAGCCCCAGCATTTT. It translates to CASSLDRGQPQHF.

V gene TRBV12-3 or TRBV12-4 combines with J gene TRBJ1-1, with 11 bases matching TRBD1. V lost 6 bases and J lost 4; bases outside the gene matches: 1. The CDR3 is 13 amino acids. This CDR3 is CASRGQGATEAFF. Written as DNA, the CDR3 is TGTGCCAGCAGAGGACAGGGGGCCACTGAAGCTTTCTTT.

The chain joins TRBV19 to TRBJ2-7; the D is unclear. The CDR3 contains 13 residues. Germline CDR1 and CDR2: LNHDA and SQIVND (reference sequence). The germline V and J ends were trimmed by 5 bases and 1 base, with 9 bases remaining between them. The CDR3 DNA follows: TGTGCCAGTAGTCCCCGAGGTTCCTACGAGCAGTACTTC. This sequence encodes CASSPRGSYEQYF. The whole variable domain, remainder taken from reference TRBV19 and TRBJ2-7, is DGGITQSPKYLFRKEGQNVTLSCEQNLNHDAMYWYRQDPGQGLRLIYYSQIVNDFQKGDIAEGYSVSREKKESFPLTVTSAQKNPTAFYLCASSPRGSYEQYFGPGTRLTVT.

The genes are TRBV5-4 and TRBJ2-3; tentative D call: TRBD1 (5 bases). CDR3 length: 13 residues. The V gene lost 3 bases and the J gene lost 6 bases, with 11 bases spanning the gap. The V gene's germline CDR1 is SGHNT and CDR2 YYREEE (reference sequence). CDR3 in DNA: TGTGCCAGCAGCTCAGGGCTCATGGATACGCAGTATTTT. Its translation: CASSSGLMDTQYF.

The chain employs TRBV18 and TRBJ1-1; D is perhaps TRBD1 (5 bases). This CDR3 comprises 17 residues. V lost 6 bases to trimming and J lost 4 bases, with 24 bases between them. Germline V CDR1 and CDR2: KGHSH, LQKENI. This CDR3 is CASSPRYRGTEGTEAFF. DNA of the CDR3: TGTGCCAGCTCCCCGAGGTACCGGGGGACCGAGGGCACTGAAGCTTTCTTT.

As DNA, the CDR3 is TGTGCCAGCAGTTGGTACCGGGATAGCACAGATACGCAGTATTTT. This sequence encodes CASSWYRDSTDTQYF. The V and J genes are TRBV4-2 and TRBJ2-3, with a weak D call TRBD2 (5 bases). The ends were cut back, 6 bases at V and 0 bases at J, with 13 bases in the middle. The CDR3 loop spans 15 amino acids. Per the germline V gene, CDR1 is LGHNA and CDR2 is YNFKEQ.

This clone showed up just once. The chain links TRBV6-4 to TRBJ2-7, with D possibly being TRBD1 (6 bases). The CDR3 extends over 12 amino acids. Per germline, CDR1 MRHNA and CDR2 SNTAGT. The germline V and J ends were trimmed by 6 bases and 0 bases, with 6 bases remaining between them. The DNA for the CDR3 is TGTGCCAGCAGGGGGGCCTCCTACGAGCAGTACTTC. Its translation is CASRGASYEQYF.

The chain recombines TRBV11-2 with TRBJ1-6; D not certain. Germline CDR1 reads SGHAT; CDR2 reads FQNNGV. The ends were cut back, 3 bases at V and 0 bases at J, with 15 bases in the middle. The CDR3 covers 18 residues. The CDR3 region is CASSFGLVGSSYNSPLHF. The CDR3 nucleotides read TGTGCCAGCAGCTTTGGACTAGTGGGATCCTCCTATAATTCACCCCTCCACTTT.

The chain has TRBV27 and TRBJ1-2; 8 bases line up with TRBD1. Trimming took 6 bases from V and 3 from J; bases not matched to a gene: 6. The germline gives CDR1 MNHEY, CDR2 SMNVEV (reference sequence). The CDR3 loop spans 14 amino acids. The CDR3 protein is CASSDRGAYYGYTF. CDR3 nucleotides: TGTGCCAGCAGCGACAGGGGCGCCTACTATGGCTACACCTTC.

The chain employs TRBV7-9 and TRBJ2-1, with 7 nucleotides matching TRBD1. The CDR3 length is 16 residues. Losses at the gene ends were 5 bases for V and 5 bases for J; bases not matched to a gene: 12. CDR1 SEHNR and CDR2 FQNEAQ come from the germline V gene (reference sequence). In nucleotides, the CDR3 is TGTGCCAGCAGCCCTAGACTCGGGACAGCCAACAATGAGCAGTTCTTC. Translation: CASSPRLGTANNEQFF.